The table lists the clone carrying this T cell receptor (beta chain) with many counts. CDR3 length: 15 residues. V was clipped by 5 bases and J by 1 base; unmatched bases: 4. TCRdb passed the 5' RACE reads through MiXCR, listing each CDR3 protein once. The sample includes 60,000 to 65,000 distinct CDR3 sequences, about 9.4% of them seen just once. The data were obtained in a study of T-cell memory formation after mild COVID-19. On the study more broadly: In these data, TCR clusters were largely donor specific.

This chain joins TRBV12-3 or TRBV12-4 and TRBJ2-5; 10 nucleotides match TRBD2. Source material: PBMCs or a T cell subset sorted from them (not recorded which). The receptor comes from a young man who had mild COVID-19 (a few samples of this study predate the infection). Cell type and time point are not known. The CDR3 is CASSPGLAPQETQYF. The CDR3 DNA sequence: TGTGCCAGCAGTCCGGGACTAGCGCCCCAAGAGACCCAGTACTTC.